A single sample gave rise to the 3 T cell receptor beta chains below, sequenced in a study of blood T cell repertoires in COVID-19. Libraries were prepared by immunoSEQ multiplex PCR; TCRdb keeps only in-frame clonotypes and omits some of them. This table has 150,000 to 200,000 clones, about 84% appearing once. Sequencing was done on a sample of peripheral blood. These receptors were taken from a human donor in a cohort sampled during active COVID-19.

The rearrangement uses TRBV6-4 and TRBJ1-4; D unclear. The V gene's germline CDR1 is MRHNA and CDR2 SNTAGT. Trimming removed 3 bases at V and 0 bases at J, with 17 bases between. The CDR3 runs to 18 residues. This chain's CDR3 is CASSEGTRLTATNEKLFF. The CDR3 DNA reads TGTGCCAGCAGTGAGGGTACGAGGTTGACTGCAACTAATGAAAAACTGTTTTTT.

The rearrangement uses TRBV20-1 and TRBJ1-4, with D possibly TRBD1 on 5 matching bases. Between the trimmed V and J ends, which lost 3 bases and 6 bases, there was a span of 11 bases. The germline gives CDR1 DFQATT, CDR2 SNEGSKA (reference sequence). The CDR3 extends over 13 amino acids. CDR3 nucleotides: TGCAGTGCTAGTGACGGGGGGGATGAAAAACTGTTTTTT. It specifies CSASDGGDEKLFF.

V gene TRBV6-5 combines with J gene TRBJ1-5; D perhaps matches TRBD1 (6 bases). The CDR3 totals 15 residues. The ends were cut back, 2 bases at V and 0 bases at J, with 8 bases in the middle. CDR1 and CDR2 from the germline V gene are MNHEY and SVGAGI. The CDR3 region is CASSYGTNSNQPQHF. The CDR3 bases are TGTGCCAGCAGTTACGGGACAAATAGCAATCAGCCCCAGCATTTT.